Here is one T cell receptor (beta chain) with its context. This sample was taken from a study of memory CD4+ T cells and cytomegalovirus serostatus. Single viable CD3+CD4+CD8-CD45RO+ cells were sorted as the memory CD4+ T cells. CD4+ T cells were isolated by positive magnetic selection. Per the original methods: After removing out-of-frame reads, 2 million to 2.5 million distinct TCRbeta sequences remained. Here immunoSEQ multiplex PCR was the method, and the copy in TCRdb shows in-frame clones only, minus some. V and J calls and clone size are copied from that table; D and trimming were computed from the DNA. The sample has 58,000 or so clones, around three quarters seen once; the top ten hold over 2%. This CDR3 is built from 16 residues. Germline CDR1 and CDR2: SGHTA and FQGNSA. V dropped 5 bases and J dropped 10; count of bases not matched to a gene: 14.

The rearrangement uses TRBV7-2 and TRBJ1-4; 9 bases are shared with TRBD1. The sequence came from an adult in good health and CMV-seropositive. Sample: memory CD4+ T cells from blood. The CDR3 DNA follows: TGTGCCAGCAGCCCCAACGCTGGGACAGGGTTGACAAAACTGTTTTTT. Translation gives CASSPNAGTGLTKLFF.